The next 4 T cell receptor beta chains were all read from a single sample in a study of beta chain features in type 1 diabetes. No antigen is known for these receptors. The study's findings and limits: Moderate but significant shortening of TCRB CDR3s was recorded in all four CD4+ subsets from Type 1 diabetes patients.

Reverse transcribing all isolated RNA meant expressed TCRB transcripts were sequenced. Only in-frame clones appear in the TCRdb table, and some are missing; sequencing was by immunoSEQ multiplex PCR. Seen here are 300,000 to 450,000 clones, over 10% observed once, and the top ten hold approximately 0.011%. The material sequenced was naive CD4+ T cells from blood. The receptors were gathered from a woman under 30 with type 1 diabetes.

In this sample, this clone turned up a few times. The chain recombines TRBV6-6 with TRBJ1-2; D is unclear. Germline V gene lookup returns CDR1 MNHNY and CDR2 SVGAGI (reference sequence). The CDR3 extends over 14 amino acids. Trimming stripped 4 bases from V and 7 bases from J, with 16 bases between. CDR3 amino acids: CASSSPTAGPGYTF. CDR3 in DNA: TGTGCCAGCAGTTCTCCGACTGCGGGTCCTGGCTACACCTTC.

This clone was seen a few times. The chain links TRBV6-5 to TRBJ2-1; 9 bases are shared with TRBD2. Trimming at V came to 6 bases and at J to 9 bases, leaving 6 bases not matched to a gene. This CDR3 has 13 residues. Germline V gives CDR1 MNHEY, CDR2 SVGAGI. The CDR3 loop reads CASRGSGSPEQFF. The DNA for the CDR3 is TGTGCCAGCAGGGGTAGCGGGAGCCCTGAGCAGTTCTTC.

The chain uses TRBV7-2 and TRBJ1-6; 9 nucleotides agree with TRBD1. Per the germline V gene, CDR1 is SGHTA and CDR2 is FQGNSA. This CDR3 is 15 amino acids long. Trimming cost V 1 base and J 8 bases; bases outside gene matches: 3. The CDR3 DNA reads as TGTGCCAGCAGCTTAGTGCGGACAGGGGATTCACCCCTCCACTTT. It specifies CASSLVRTGDSPLHF.

This chain joins TRBV6-5 and TRBJ2-1, with 8 bases matching TRBD2. With V trimmed by 4 bases and J by 7 bases, 12 bases remained unmatched. The germline CDR1 and CDR2 sequences are MNHEY and SVGAGI. The CDR3 runs 16 residues. DNA for the CDR3: TGTGCCAGCAGTTTCTGGCGGGGGGCCAAGGGGAATGAGCAGTTCTTC. Translation gives CASSFWRGAKGNEQFF.